Below, one T cell receptor (beta chain) is given with its context. Its antigen specificity is not known. No clone much larger than this one lies a single base away; base qualities are absent. This record belongs to a study of memory CD8 T cells in hepatitis C reinfection (dated by TCRdb to the late 2010s). With respect to the entire study: Two consecutive HCV infections were spontaneously resolved by three donors, whereas a primary infection was cleared by two donors who then became chronically infected after reinfection. In the reinfection study, participants with a resolved prior HCV infection were followed up every 3 months. The TCR beta repertoire of virus-specific CD8 T cells was tracked longitudinally in 5 or 6 donors across an HCV reinfection episode. Between the late 2000s and the early 2010s, 4 or 5 reinfection cases with stored pre-reinfection samples were identified. Samples from before reinfection were taken anywhere from 55 to 20 weeks prior to reinfection being detected. A case counted as HCV reinfection when an HCV RNA test came back positive after two negative tests taken at least 60 days apart. Here is what the overall study found, with its caveats: Because only a few donors were included, definitive conclusions about public clonotypes linked to secondary clearance were beyond the reach of the study.

This specimen's time point label, interpreted: pre-reinfection, 55 to 20 weeks before reinfection detection. Sorted cells were sequenced directly ex vivo, without in vitro expansion prior to TCR sequencing. Donors were people who inject drugs enrolled in the Montreal Acute Hepatitis C Cohort Study (HEPCO) in Canada. Total naive CD8 T cells, sorted as viable CD3+ CD8+ CD45RO-, came from two donors at all three reinfection time points as controls. Before sorting, cryopreserved peripheral blood mononuclear cells were thawed and used as the source for purifying CD8 T cells. CD8 T cells were enriched by negative selection with the MACS CD8+ T cell Isolation Kit. Cell sorting was done on a BD FACSAria II sorter with FACSDiva software, and data were analyzed with FlowJo. The protocol used for the library was the immunoSEQ multiplex PCR assay. Genomic DNA was extracted from the sorted cells, and Adaptive Biotechnologies' automated high-throughput method was used to sequence the TCR beta V, D and J regions. A two-step, bias-controlled multiplex PCR was used to amplify the CDR3 regions. Amplified TCR beta libraries were sequenced on an Illumina instrument. Per the original workflow: Demultiplexed reads were processed to lower amplification and sequencing bias, and the IMGT database was used to assign CDR3 sequences to gene families. ImmunoSEQ software version 2.0 was used to analyze repertoire data. Out-of-frame sequences and sequences containing stop codons in the CDR3 were removed from the clonotype lists. Any clonotype with a frequency under 0.01% was left out, since that frequency corresponded to less than one cell. Richness was calculated by dividing observed richness by input cell number, and evenness was calculated by dividing Shannon entropy by log observed richness. Repertoire diversity and the similarity between time points were measured using Simpson diversity and Morisita-Horn overlap indices. Each clonotype was placed into one of four groups: dominant (>1%), sub-dominant (0.5-0.99%), low abundance (0.1-0.49%) or lowest abundance (<0.1%). A germline index was calculated as total CDR3 length minus total nucleotide additions, divided by total CDR3 length. The table was pulled from immuneACCESS by TCRdb, which kept in-frame rearrangements only. Such tables lose some clones; where checked, under half of the loss comes from unresolved V genes, and the rest has no known cause. Clone size and the V and J calls come from that table; the DNA yielded D and trimming. For this sample the table gives 50,000 or so clones, of which 85% to 90% were detected only once. The ten most abundant clones make up over 0.95% of the sample.

Material for sequencing was naive CD8+ T cells sorted from blood. This specimen's cell subset or site label, interpreted: total naive CD8+CD45RO- T cells. This receptor was identified in a man aged 18-30 years with hepatitis C virus infection.

The CDR3 has the sequence CASSPSTGFGNQPQHF. The nucleotides are TGTGCCAGTAGTCCCTCGACAGGGTTTGGCAATCAGCCCCAGCATTTT. The rearrangement combines TRBV19 with TRBJ1-5, with 7 bases aligning to TRBD1. The germline V gene (reference sequence) specifies LNHDA as CDR1 and SQIVND as CDR2. Trimming leaves V shorter by 5 bases and J shorter by 2 bases, with the junction holding 9 bases beyond the gene matches. Taken from cysteine to phenylalanine, the CDR3 has 16 residues. The entry retains the CDR3 DNA only, 48 bases that are in frame from base 1. Beyond the CDR3, the reference TRBV19 and TRBJ1-5 genes provide the residues; the full variable domain reads: DGGITQSPKYLFRKEGQNVTLSCEQNLNHDAMYWYRQDPGQGLRLIYYSQIVNDFQKGDIAEGYSVSREKKESFPLTVTSAQKNPTAFYLCASSPSTGFGNQPQHFGDGTRLSIL.